This entry is about one TCR beta chain. Its target is not known. Distinct nucleotide sequences in the sample also encode this CDR3. These data belong to a study of shared clonotypes between healthy human individuals. As for the study in general: Each donor contributed plates that comprised three CD4 naive, three CD4 memory, two CD8 naive and one CD8 memory. Study outcomes and limitations: Of the naive CD4 clonotypes, approximately 5% were shared across several donors. The authors sampled blood alone, and tissue repertoires likely differ. Generally, naive subsets came out with larger estimated richness than memory subsets.

The repertoire was sequenced with immunoSEQ multiplex PCR; TCRdb's copy has only in-frame clones and lacks some. Among 1 million to 1.2 million clones listed, 70% to 85% were seen once. The ends were cut back, 0 bases at V and 0 bases at J, with 4 bases in the middle. CDR1 SGHRS and CDR2 YFSETQ come from the germline V gene. The CDR3 extends over 14 amino acids. This TCR derives from a man younger than 35 in good health. Some clones in this sample may be carry-over from other donors' samples. The V call is TRBV5-1, the J call TRBJ2-1; D remains ambiguous. The sample taken for sequencing was memory CD4+ T cells from PBMCs. Regarding subset: CD45RA-negative fraction. CDR3 protein: CASSLGVSYNEQFF. CDR3 sequence (DNA): TGCGCCAGCAGCTTGGGAGTCTCCTACAATGAGCAGTTCTTC.